Listed here are 7 T cell receptor beta chains from one sample, sequenced in a study of CD8 T cells in Susac syndrome. RNA in amounts of roughly 0.45 to 1 ug was reverse transcribed with random hexamers. A single record per CDR3 protein comes from TCRdb applying MiXCR to the immunoSEQ multiplex PCR reads. Of about 180,000 distinct CDR3 sequences listed, approximately 95% were seen once; the top ten hold around 0.12%. Material for sequencing was CD4+ T cells from PBMCs. The receptors derive from a human donor with Susac syndrome.

The chain links TRBV30 to TRBJ2-7, with unresolved D. CDR3 length: 12 amino acids. Trimming removed 3 bases at V and 3 bases at J, with 9 bases between. CDR1 is GTSNPN and CDR2 is SVGIG in the germline V gene (reference sequence). The CDR3 sequence is CAWSRGYYEQYF. CDR3 in DNA: TGTGCCTGGAGCCGAGGATACTACGAGCAGTACTTC. The full variable domain, completed using reference TRBV30 and TRBJ2-7, is SQTIHQWPATLVQPVGSPLSLECTVEGTSNPNLYWYRQAAGRGLQLLFYSVGIGQISSEVPQNLSASRPQDRQFILSSKKLLLSDSGFYLCAWSRGYYEQYFGPGTRLTVT.

The chain employs TRBV20-1 and TRBJ1-2, with 7 bases identical to TRBD1. V shed 7 bases, J shed 2 bases, and the junction held 7 bases outside the gene matches. This CDR3 has 13 residues. CDR1 DFQATT and CDR2 SNEGSKA come from the germline V gene (reference sequence). The CDR3 protein is CSGPTGTNYGYTF. The CDR3 DNA sequence: TGCAGTGGTCCGACAGGGACGAACTATGGCTACACCTTC.

The chain recombines TRBV4-1 with TRBJ2-5, with 7 nucleotides matching TRBD1. This CDR3 spans 16 amino acids. Germline lookup yields CDR1 MGHRA and CDR2 YSYEKL. V trimming: 2 bases; J trimming: 1 base; junction bases outside the gene matches: 7. The CDR3 reads CASSQPLGQAQETQYF. CDR3 nucleotide sequence: TGCGCCAGCAGCCAACCTCTTGGACAGGCCCAAGAGACCCAGTACTTC.

The J gene is TRBJ1-1, the V gene TRBV20-1, with D tentatively TRBD1 (6 bases). Trimming took off 3 bases at V and 0 bases at J, with 8 bases between the two ends. The CDR3 consists of 13 residues. Germline V lookup: CDR1 DFQATT, CDR2 SNEGSKA (reference sequence). CDR3 sequence reads: CSARAGVNTEAFF. The CDR3 DNA reads as TGCAGTGCTAGGGCAGGGGTGAACACTGAAGCTTTCTTT.

The chain has TRBV11-3 and TRBJ1-1, with unresolved D. The V and J ends lost 2 bases and 5 bases respectively, with 6 bases between them. This CDR3 comprises 12 residues. Per the germline V gene, CDR1 is SGHNT and CDR2 is YENEEA. In DNA form, the CDR3 reads TGTGCCAGCAGCTTACCGCGGACTGAAGCTTTCTTT. Its translation: CASSLPRTEAFF.

The CDR3 is CASSSLVLGTDTQYF. CDR3 nucleotide sequence: TGTGCCAGCAGCTCCTTGGTTCTTGGCACAGATACGCAGTATTTT. The V and J genes are TRBV11-2 and TRBJ2-3; D gene unclear. Germline V gene lookup returns CDR1 SGHAT and CDR2 FQNNGV. The CDR3 is 15 residues long. V was clipped by 4 bases and J by 1 base, with 12 bases between them.

This clonotype was seen once. The rearrangement joins TRBV6-5 to TRBJ2-3; D remains unclear. Per germline, CDR1 MNHEY and CDR2 SVGAGI. The CDR3 runs 12 residues. V was clipped by 6 bases and J by 7 bases, with 11 bases between them. CDR3 nucleotides: TGTGCCAGCAGCTTCCCTGGCCATACGCAGTATTTT. Its translation is CASSFPGHTQYF.